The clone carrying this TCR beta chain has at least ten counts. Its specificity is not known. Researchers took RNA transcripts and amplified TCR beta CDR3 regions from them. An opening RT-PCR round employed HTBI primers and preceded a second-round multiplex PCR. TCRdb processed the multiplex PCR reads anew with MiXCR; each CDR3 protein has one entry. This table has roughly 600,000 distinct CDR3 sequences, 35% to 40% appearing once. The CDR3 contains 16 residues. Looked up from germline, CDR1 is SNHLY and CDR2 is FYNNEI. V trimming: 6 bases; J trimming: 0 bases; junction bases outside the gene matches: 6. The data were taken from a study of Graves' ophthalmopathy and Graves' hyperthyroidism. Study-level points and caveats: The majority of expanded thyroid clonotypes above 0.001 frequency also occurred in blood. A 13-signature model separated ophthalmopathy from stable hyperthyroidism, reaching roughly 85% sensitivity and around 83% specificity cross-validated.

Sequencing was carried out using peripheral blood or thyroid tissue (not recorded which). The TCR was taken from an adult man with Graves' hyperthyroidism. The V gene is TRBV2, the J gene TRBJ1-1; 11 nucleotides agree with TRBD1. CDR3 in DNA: TGTGCCAGCAGGAAGGACAGGGGGCGGGTGAACACTGAAGCTTTCTTT. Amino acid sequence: CASRKDRGRVNTEAFF. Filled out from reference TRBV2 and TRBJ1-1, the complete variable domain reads EPEVTQTPSHQVTQMGQEVILRCVPISNHLYFYWYRQILGQKVEFLVSFYNNEISEKSEIFDDQFSVERPDGSNFTLKIRSTKLEDSAMYFCASRKDRGRVNTEAFFGQGTRLTVV.